This T cell receptor (beta chain) was recorded in a study of CD8 T cells in Susac syndrome (dated by TCRdb to 2018 to 2020). Background for the entire study: The study used repertoire sequencing to test whether antigen drove CD8+ T cell activation and differentiation in Susac syndrome.

On this clonotype itself: Which antigen it targets is not known. No clone much larger than this one lies a single base away; base qualities are absent.

CDR1 and CDR2, per the germline V gene, are SGHRS and YFSETQ. The CDR3 holds 15 amino acids from the cysteine to the valine. Only CDR3 DNA is held: 45 bases, read in frame from base 1. V loses 4 bases at its end and J loses 4 bases; junction bases beyond the gene matches: 11. RNA was extracted using the RNeasy kit, and about 0.5 to 1 ug of the RNA was reverse transcribed with random hexamers. The immunoSEQ multiplex PCR assay, which covers 54 Vbeta and 13 Jbeta segments, was used to amplify TCR beta CDR3 regions. PCR amplification bias was corrected using a synthetic template baseline for primer optimization and computational correction. For the original study's pipeline: Only productive sequences were kept, with reads annotated to V, D and J genes according to IMGT and analyzed in immunoSEQ Analyzer. Clonality was computed as one minus Shannon entropy normalized by log2 of the number of productive unique sequences. For each patient and control, public and private clones were evaluated among the 100 most prevalent clones. Susac-specific clones were defined as absent from healthy and MS cohorts, over a thousand published viral clones and other ImmuneACCESS disease sequences. Using fastp trimming at Q25 and MiXCR clonotype assembly, TCRdb reanalyzed the public sequencing data and kept in-frame beta chains. CDR3 protein sequences are deduplicated, and each keeps its most common genes and DNA. These V and J calls derive from TCRdb rather than the authors' analysis. Counted in this sample were about 250,000 distinct CDR3 sequences; just over 90% of them appeared once. Of the sample, around 0.07% falls within the top ten clones.

Peripheral blood CD8+ and CD4+ T cells from healthy donors, Susac syndrome patients and multiple sclerosis patients were profiled using high-throughput TCR beta sequencing. The multiple sclerosis controls were treatment-naive patients who had stable or active relapsing-remitting disease and met the revised McDonald criteria. Bulk CD8+ and CD4+ T cells were purified by magnetic negative isolation, whereas CD8+ TEMRA cells were enriched by FACS. Blood was drawn into EDTA tubes, processed within 24 hours, and PBMCs were isolated by density gradient centrifugation. PBMCs intended for TCR sequencing were cryopreserved in liquid nitrogen and thawed later in a water bath at 37 degrees C. The sorted or isolated CD4+, CD8+ and CD8+ TEMRA cells had a purity of 90% or higher. The full study reports these points: The study acknowledged that relatively few individuals were included in the TCR sequencing and HLA analysis.

This sequence was found in a human donor with multiple sclerosis. Here the chain combines TRBV5-1 and TRBJ2-7, with 7 central nucleotides matching TRBD1. Sequenced: CD4+ T cells from PBMCs. The CDR3 protein: CASSPQGDYPYEQYV. The DNA sequence is given as TGCGCCAGCAGCCCTCAGGGGGATTACCCTTACGAGCAGTACGTC.